These 6 T cell receptor beta chains share one sample of origin, sequenced in a study of cytomegalovirus exposure and HLA in healthy donors. Amplification used 60 Vbeta primers and 13 Jbeta primers. Produced via immunoSEQ multiplex PCR; TCRdb's table is partial and in-frame only. Here the sample spans fewer than 300,000 clones, 80% being singletons. The specimen sequenced was PBMCs. The source is a girl aged 2-15 years in good health and CMV-seronegative.

V gene TRBV29-1 combines with J gene TRBJ1-2, with 8 bases lining up with TRBD1. Trimming removed 7 bases from V and 7 bases from J; junction bases left unmatched: 8. This CDR3 is 12 amino acids long. CDR1 and CDR2 from the germline V gene are SQVTM and ANQGSEA. CDR3 nucleotide sequence: TGCAGCGCTACACAGGGGGTCTTTGGCTACACCTTC. Translating it yields CSATQGVFGYTF.

This clone was counted between two and nine times. This chain links TRBV5-1 with TRBJ2-7; 8 bases match TRBD2. Trimming took 5 bases from V and 4 from J; bases not matched to a gene: 8. The CDR3 runs 14 residues. Germline CDR1 and CDR2: SGHRS and YFSETQ. The CDR3 coding sequence is TGCGCCAGCAGTACGGGAGGGATGGGGTACGAGCAGTACTTC. As protein: CASSTGGMGYEQYF.

This clone came up a few times. The chain couples TRBV28 to TRBJ1-2, with a possible D match to TRBD1 (6 bases). V lost 2 bases to trimming and J lost 4 bases, with 11 bases between them. Germline V gene sequence: CDR1 MDHEN, CDR2 SYDVKM. The CDR3 is 14 residues long. CDR3 bases: TGTGCCAGCAGTTTAACAGGGAAGGCCTATGGCTACACCTTC. It translates to CASSLTGKAYGYTF.

DNA for the CDR3: TGTGCCAGCAGCCAATTTTTAAATGAGCAGTTCTTC. Its protein is CASSQFLNEQFF. The chain has TRBV4-2 and TRBJ2-1; D call uncertain. Per the germline V gene, CDR1 is LGHNA and CDR2 is YNFKEQ. V was clipped by 2 bases and J by 7 bases, with 6 bases between them. The CDR3 sequence is 12 residues long.

This clone occurred once. This rearrangement joins TRBV5-1 to TRBJ2-7, with 7 bases lining up with TRBD1. The CDR3 spans 14 residues. Germline V CDR1 and CDR2: SGHRS, YFSETQ. The V gene end was trimmed by 3 bases and the J gene end by 2 bases; junction bases not matched to a gene: 5. CDR3 nucleotides: TGCGCCAGCAGCTCATCAGACAGGGCCTACGAGCAGTACTTC. Protein product: CASSSSDRAYEQYF. The full variable domain, in which reference TRBV5-1 and TRBJ2-7 provide the parts outside the CDR3, is KAGVTQTPRYLIKTRGQQVTLSCSPISGHRSVSWYQQTPGQGLQFLFEYFSETQRNKGNFPGRFSGRQFSNSRSEMNVSTLELGDSALYLCASSSSDRAYEQYFGPGTRLTVT.

In regard to this clone: One junction end disagrees with the germline gene, perhaps due to a read error. The rearrangement links TRBV14 to TRBJ2-1; TRBD2 matches at 11 bases. CDR3 size: 15 residues. Germline lookup yields CDR1 SGHDN and CDR2 FVKESK. The CDR3 here is CASSQVSQLAGVRVF. The CDR3 region has the DNA TGTGCCAGCAGCCAAGTGTCTCAACTAGCGGGGGTCCGGGTCTTC.